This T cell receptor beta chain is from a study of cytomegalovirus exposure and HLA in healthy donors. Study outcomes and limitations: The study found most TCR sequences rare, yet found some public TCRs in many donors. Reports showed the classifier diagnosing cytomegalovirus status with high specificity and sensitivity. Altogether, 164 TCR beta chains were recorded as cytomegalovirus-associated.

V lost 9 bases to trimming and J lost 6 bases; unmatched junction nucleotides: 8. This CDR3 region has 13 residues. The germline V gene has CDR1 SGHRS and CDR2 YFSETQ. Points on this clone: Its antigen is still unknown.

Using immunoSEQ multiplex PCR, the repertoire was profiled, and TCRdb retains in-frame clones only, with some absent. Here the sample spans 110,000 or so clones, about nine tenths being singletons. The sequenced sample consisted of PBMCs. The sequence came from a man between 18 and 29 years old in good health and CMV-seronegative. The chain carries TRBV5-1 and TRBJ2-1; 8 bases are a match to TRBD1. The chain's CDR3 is CATSTGATNEQFF. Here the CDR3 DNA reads TGCGCCACCTCGACAGGGGCGACCAATGAGCAGTTCTTC. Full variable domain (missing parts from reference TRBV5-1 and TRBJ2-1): KAGVTQTPRYLIKTRGQQVTLSCSPISGHRSVSWYQQTPGQGLQFLFEYFSETQRNKGNFPGRFSGRQFSNSRSEMNVSTLELGDSALYLCATSTGATNEQFFGPGTRLTVL.